The T cell receptor beta chain under discussion was sequenced for a study of cytomegalovirus exposure and HLA in healthy donors. The study's findings and limits: The listing of about 150 TCR beta chains classed them as cytomegalovirus-associated.

The repertoire was sequenced with immunoSEQ multiplex PCR; TCRdb's copy has only in-frame clones and lacks some. The data contain roughly 100,000 clones, about 86% of them singletons. Losses at the gene ends were 2 bases for V and 0 bases for J; bases not matched to a gene: 8. The CDR3 has 17 amino acids. Per germline, CDR1 SGHRS and CDR2 YFSETQ. The donors were part of the roughly 120-subject validation cohort, which stood apart from the roughly 680-subject first cohort. Notes on this clone: Its antigen is undetermined.

The V and J genes are TRBV5-1 and TRBJ1-5, with 7 positions matching TRBD1. This TCR came from a young woman in good health and CMV-seropositive. The specimen was PBMCs. The CDR3 reads CASSLGTATFSNQPQHF. The CDR3 DNA is TGCGCCAGCAGCTTAGGGACAGCTACCTTTAGCAATCAGCCCCAGCATTTT.